This T cell receptor beta chain was sequenced in a study of blood T cell repertoires in COVID-19. Cohort placement rested on clinical history that participants reported themselves. Two negative PCRs, clearance, or symptom resolution characterized the recovered Cohort 3 donors. The germline CDR1 and CDR2 sequences are SNHLY and FYNNEI. This CDR3 has 15 residues. V trimming: 6 bases; J trimming: 6 bases; junction bases outside the gene matches: 10. Per the authors' pipeline: Nucleated cell counts were estimated from reference gene primer amplification. The assay was immunoSEQ multiplex PCR, and TCRdb's table has in-frame clones only and misses some. The DNA was the basis for D and trimming; V, J and clone size are from that table. The sample contains over 150,000 clones, around 85% of which appear only once.

The V call is TRBV2, the J call TRBJ1-5, with TRBD1 identical over 8 bases. The receptor's source is a man aged 40-50 years who had recovered from COVID-19. Sequenced input: PBMCs or T cells enriched from blood (not recorded which). The CDR3 protein is CASSQTGGFGQPQHF. The CDR3 DNA reads as TGTGCCAGCAGCCAAACAGGGGGATTTGGTCAGCCCCAGCATTTT.